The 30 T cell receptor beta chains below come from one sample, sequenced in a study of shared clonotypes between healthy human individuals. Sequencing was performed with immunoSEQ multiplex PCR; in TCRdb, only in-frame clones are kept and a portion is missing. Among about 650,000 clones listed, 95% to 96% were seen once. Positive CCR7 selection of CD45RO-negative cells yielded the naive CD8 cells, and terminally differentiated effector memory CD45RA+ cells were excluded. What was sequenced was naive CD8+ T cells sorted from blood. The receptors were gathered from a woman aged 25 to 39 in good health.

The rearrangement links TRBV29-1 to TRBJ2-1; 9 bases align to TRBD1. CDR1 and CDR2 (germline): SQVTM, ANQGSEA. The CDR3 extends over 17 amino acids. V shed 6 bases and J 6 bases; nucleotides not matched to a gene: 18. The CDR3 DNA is TGCAGCGTCGGCTCCCCAGTAGGGACAGGGAAGGTCAATGAGCAGTTCTTC. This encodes CSVGSPVGTGKVNEQFF.

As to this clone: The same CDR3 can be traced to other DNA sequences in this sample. In DNA form, the CDR3 reads TGTGCCAGCAGTTACTCCTCCGGCGAGCAGTACTTC. This gives the protein CASSYSSGEQYF. This rearrangement joins TRBV6-5 to TRBJ2-7; no clear D. Germline CDR1 MNHEY, CDR2 SVGAGI. The CDR3 spans 12 residues. Trimming left V 0 bases short and J 6 bases short, with 6 bases between.

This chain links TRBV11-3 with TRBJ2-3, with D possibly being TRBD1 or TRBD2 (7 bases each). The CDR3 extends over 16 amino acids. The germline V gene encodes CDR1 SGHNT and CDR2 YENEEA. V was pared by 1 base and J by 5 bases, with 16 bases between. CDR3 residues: CASSLAYDREGDTQYF. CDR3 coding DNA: TGTGCCAGCAGCTTAGCCTATGACAGGGAGGGAGATACGCAGTATTTT. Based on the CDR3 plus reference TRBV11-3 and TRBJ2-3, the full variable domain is EAGVVQSPRYKIIEKKQPVAFWCNPISGHNTLYWYLQNLGQGPELLIRYENEEAVDDSQLPKDRFSAERLKGVDSTLKIQPAELGDSAVYLCASSLAYDREGDTQYFGPGTRLTVL.

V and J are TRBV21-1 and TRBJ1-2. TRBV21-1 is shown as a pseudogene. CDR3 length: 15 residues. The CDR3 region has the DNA TGTGCCAGCAGCAAATTAGTGTATAGGTGGAGTGGCTACACCTTC. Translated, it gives CASSKLVYRWSGYTF.

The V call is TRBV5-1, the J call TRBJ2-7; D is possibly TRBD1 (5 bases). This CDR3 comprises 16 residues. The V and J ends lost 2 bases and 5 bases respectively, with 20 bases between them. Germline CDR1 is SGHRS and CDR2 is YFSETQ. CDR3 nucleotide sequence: TGCGCCAGCAGCTTTTTCTCAGGGAAATCGGCGGACGAGCAGTACTTC. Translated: CASSFFSGKSADEQYF.

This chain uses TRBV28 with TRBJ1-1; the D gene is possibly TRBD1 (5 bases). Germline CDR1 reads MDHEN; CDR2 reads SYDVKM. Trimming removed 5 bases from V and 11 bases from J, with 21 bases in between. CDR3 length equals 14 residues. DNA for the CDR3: TGTGCCAGCAGTCCACACCGACAGCCTGGAACGGCTTTCTTT. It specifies CASSPHRQPGTAFF.

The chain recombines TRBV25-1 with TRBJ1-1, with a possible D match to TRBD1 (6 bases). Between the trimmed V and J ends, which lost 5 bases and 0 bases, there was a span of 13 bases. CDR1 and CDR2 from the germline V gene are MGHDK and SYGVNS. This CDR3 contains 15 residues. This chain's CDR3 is CASSIQQGLNTEAFF. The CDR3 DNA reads TGTGCCAGCAGTATCCAACAGGGCTTGAACACTGAAGCTTTCTTT.

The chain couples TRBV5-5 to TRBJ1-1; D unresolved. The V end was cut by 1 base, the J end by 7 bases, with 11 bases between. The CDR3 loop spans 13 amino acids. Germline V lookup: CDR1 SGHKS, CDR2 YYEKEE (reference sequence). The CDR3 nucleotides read TGTGCCAGCAGCTTGTTCTTGGCGGGTGAAGCTTTCTTT. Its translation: CASSLFLAGEAFF.

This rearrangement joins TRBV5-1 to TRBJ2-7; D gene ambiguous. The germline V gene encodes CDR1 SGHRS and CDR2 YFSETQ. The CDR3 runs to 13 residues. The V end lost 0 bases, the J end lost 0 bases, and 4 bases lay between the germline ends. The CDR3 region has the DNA TGCGCCAGCAGCTTGGACCACTCCTACGAGCAGTACTTC. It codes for CASSLDHSYEQYF.

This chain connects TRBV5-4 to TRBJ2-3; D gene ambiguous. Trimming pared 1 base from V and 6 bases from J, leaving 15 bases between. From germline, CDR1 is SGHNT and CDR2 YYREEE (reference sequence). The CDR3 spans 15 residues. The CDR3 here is CASSLWNFMSDTQYF. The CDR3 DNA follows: TGTGCCAGCAGCTTGTGGAACTTCATGAGTGATACGCAGTATTTT.

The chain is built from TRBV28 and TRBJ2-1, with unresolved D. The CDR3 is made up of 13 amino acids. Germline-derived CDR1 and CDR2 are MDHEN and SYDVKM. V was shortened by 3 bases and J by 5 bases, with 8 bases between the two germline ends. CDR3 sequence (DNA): TGTGCCAGCAGTTTTGTGGTTAACAATGAGCAGTTCTTC. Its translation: CASSFVVNNEQFF.

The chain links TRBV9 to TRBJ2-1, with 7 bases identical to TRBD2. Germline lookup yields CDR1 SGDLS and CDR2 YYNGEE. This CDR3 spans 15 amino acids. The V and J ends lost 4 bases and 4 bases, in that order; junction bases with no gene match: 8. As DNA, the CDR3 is TGTGCCAGCAGCACCCGGGCTAGCGGTTACAATGAGCAGTTCTTC. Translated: CASSTRASGYNEQFF.

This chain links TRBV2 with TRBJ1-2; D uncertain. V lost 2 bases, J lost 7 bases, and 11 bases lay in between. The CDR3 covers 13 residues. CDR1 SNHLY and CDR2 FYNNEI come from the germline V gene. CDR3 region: CASSEFSTSGYTF. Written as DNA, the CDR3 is TGTGCCAGCAGTGAATTCTCGACATCTGGCTACACCTTC.

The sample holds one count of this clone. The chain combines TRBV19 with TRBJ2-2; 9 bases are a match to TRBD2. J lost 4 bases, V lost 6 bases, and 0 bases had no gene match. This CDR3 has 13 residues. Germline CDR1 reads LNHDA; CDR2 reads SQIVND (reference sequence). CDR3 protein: CASRLAGTGELFF. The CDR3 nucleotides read TGTGCCAGTAGACTAGCGGGCACCGGGGAGCTGTTTTTT. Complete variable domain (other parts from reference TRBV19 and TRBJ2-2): DGGITQSPKYLFRKEGQNVTLSCEQNLNHDAMYWYRQDPGQGLRLIYYSQIVNDFQKGDIAEGYSVSREKKESFPLTVTSAQKNPTAFYLCASRLAGTGELFFGEGSRLTVL.

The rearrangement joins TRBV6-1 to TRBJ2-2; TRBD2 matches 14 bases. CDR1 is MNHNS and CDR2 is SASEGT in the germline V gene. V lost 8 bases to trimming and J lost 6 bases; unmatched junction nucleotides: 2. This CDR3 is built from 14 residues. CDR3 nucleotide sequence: TGTGCCAGCCCGGGACTAGCGGGAGCCGGGGAGCTGTTTTTT. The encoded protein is CASPGLAGAGELFF.

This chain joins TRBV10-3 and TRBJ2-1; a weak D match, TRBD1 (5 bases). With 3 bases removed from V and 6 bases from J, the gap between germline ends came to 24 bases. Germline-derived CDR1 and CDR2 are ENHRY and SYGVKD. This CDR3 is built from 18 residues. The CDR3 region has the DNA TGTGCCATCAGTGAAGAAGGGGTCACACCCAAATCCCTCAATGAGCAGTTCTTC. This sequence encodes CAISEEGVTPKSLNEQFF.

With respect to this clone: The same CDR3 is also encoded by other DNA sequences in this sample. The CDR3 DNA is TGTGCCAGCAGCCCCGGACAGAACACTGAAGCTTTCTTT. It specifies CASSPGQNTEAFF. V is TRBV7-9 and J is TRBJ1-1, with D perhaps matching TRBD1 (5 bases). V was clipped by 5 bases and J by 1 base, with 8 bases between them. The germline V gene has CDR1 SEHNR and CDR2 FQNEAQ (reference sequence). This CDR3 spans 13 amino acids.

CDR3 nucleotides: TGTGCCAGCAGCCAAGGGCGGGTCTATGGCTACACCTTC. This codes for CASSQGRVYGYTF. The chain combines TRBV14 with TRBJ1-2; D unresolved. Trimming removed 1 base from V and 4 bases from J, with 7 bases in between. Germline V gene data show CDR1 as SGHDN and CDR2 as FVKESK. CDR3 length: 13 residues.

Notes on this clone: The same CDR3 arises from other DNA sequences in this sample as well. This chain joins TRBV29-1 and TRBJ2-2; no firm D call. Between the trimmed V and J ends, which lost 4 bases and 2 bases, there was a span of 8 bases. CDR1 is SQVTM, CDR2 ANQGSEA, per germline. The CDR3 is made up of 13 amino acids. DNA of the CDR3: TGCAGCGTTGCGGCGGCCAACACCGGGGAGCTGTTTTTT. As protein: CSVAAANTGELFF.

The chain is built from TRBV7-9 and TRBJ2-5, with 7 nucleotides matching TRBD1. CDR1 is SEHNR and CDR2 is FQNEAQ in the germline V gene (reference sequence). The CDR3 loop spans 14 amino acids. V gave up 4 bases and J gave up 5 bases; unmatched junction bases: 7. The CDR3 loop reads CASSSRTGSETQYF. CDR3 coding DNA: TGTGCCAGCAGCTCGCGGACAGGTTCGGAGACCCAGTACTTC. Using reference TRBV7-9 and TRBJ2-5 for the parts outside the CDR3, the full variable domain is DTGVSQNPRHKITKRGQNVTFRCDPISEHNRLYWYRQTLGQGPEFLTYFQNEAQLEKSRLLSDRFSAERPKGSFSTLEIQRTEQGDSAMYLCASSSRTGSETQYFGPGTRLLVL.

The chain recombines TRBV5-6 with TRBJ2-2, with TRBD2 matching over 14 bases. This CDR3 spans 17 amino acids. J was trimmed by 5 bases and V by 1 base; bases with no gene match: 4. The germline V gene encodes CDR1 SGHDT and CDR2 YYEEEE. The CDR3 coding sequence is TGTGCCAGCAGCTTGCCCCGGACTAGCGGGAGGACCGGGGAGCTGTTTTTT. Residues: CASSLPRTSGRTGELFF.

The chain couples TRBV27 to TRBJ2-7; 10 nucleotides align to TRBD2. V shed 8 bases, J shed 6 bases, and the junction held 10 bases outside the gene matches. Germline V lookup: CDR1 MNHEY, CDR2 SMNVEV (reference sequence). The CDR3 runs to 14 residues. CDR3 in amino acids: CASGTSAVPSEQYF. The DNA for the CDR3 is TGTGCCAGCGGGACTAGCGCCGTCCCCTCCGAGCAGTACTTC.

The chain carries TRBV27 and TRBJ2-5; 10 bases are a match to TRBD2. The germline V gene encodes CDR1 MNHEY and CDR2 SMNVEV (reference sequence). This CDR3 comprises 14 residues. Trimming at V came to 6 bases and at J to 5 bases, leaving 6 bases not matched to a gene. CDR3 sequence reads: CASRELAGPETQYF. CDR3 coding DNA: TGTGCCAGCAGGGAACTAGCGGGGCCGGAGACCCAGTACTTC.

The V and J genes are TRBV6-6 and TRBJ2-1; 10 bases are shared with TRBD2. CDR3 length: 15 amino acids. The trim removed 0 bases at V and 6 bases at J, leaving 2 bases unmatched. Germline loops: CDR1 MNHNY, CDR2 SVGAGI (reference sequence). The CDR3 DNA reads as TGTGCCAGCAGTTACTCGAGGACTAGCGGCAATGAGCAGTTCTTC. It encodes CASSYSRTSGNEQFF.

CDR3 region: CASSYRGLVSYNEQFF. CDR3 coding DNA: TGTGCCAGCAGTTACAGGGGACTAGTCTCCTACAATGAGCAGTTCTTC. The V gene is TRBV6-5, the J gene TRBJ2-1, with 8 bases that match TRBD2. Germline-derived CDR1 and CDR2 are MNHEY and SVGAGI. The V and J ends lost 2 bases and 0 bases, in that order; junction bases with no gene match: 3. The length of the CDR3 is 16 residues.

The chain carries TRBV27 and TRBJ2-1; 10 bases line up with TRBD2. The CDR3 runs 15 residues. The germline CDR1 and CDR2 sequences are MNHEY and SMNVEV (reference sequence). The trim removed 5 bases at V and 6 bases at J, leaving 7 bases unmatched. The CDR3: CASSLLRTSGNEQFF. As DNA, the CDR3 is TGTGCCAGCAGTCTCCTCCGGACTAGCGGCAATGAGCAGTTCTTC.

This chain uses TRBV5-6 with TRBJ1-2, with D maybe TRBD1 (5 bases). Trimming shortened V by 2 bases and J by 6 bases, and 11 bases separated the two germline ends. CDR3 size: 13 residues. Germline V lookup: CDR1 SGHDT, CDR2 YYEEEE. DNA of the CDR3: TGTGCCAGCAGCTTTATGGGGGTTGATGGCTACACCTTC. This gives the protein CASSFMGVDGYTF.

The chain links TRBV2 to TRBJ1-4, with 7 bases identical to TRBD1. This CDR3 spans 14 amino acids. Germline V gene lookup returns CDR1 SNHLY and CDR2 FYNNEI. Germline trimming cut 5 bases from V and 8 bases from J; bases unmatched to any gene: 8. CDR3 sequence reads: CASSQTGDLEKLFF. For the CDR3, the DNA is TGTGCCAGCAGTCAAACAGGGGATCTCGAAAAACTGTTTTTT.

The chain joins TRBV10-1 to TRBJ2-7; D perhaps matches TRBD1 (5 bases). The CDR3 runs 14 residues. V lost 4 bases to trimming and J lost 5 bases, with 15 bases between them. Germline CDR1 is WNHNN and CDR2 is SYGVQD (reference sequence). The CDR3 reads CASSGPGIDNEQYF. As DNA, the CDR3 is TGCGCCAGCAGTGGGCCAGGGATAGATAACGAGCAGTACTTC.

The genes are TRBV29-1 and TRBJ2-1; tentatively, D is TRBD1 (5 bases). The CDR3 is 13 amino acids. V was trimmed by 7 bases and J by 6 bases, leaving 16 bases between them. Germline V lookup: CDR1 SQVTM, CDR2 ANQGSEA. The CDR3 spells CSASRDSGNEQFF. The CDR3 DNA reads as TGCAGCGCGAGCAGGGATTCGGGCAATGAGCAGTTCTTC.